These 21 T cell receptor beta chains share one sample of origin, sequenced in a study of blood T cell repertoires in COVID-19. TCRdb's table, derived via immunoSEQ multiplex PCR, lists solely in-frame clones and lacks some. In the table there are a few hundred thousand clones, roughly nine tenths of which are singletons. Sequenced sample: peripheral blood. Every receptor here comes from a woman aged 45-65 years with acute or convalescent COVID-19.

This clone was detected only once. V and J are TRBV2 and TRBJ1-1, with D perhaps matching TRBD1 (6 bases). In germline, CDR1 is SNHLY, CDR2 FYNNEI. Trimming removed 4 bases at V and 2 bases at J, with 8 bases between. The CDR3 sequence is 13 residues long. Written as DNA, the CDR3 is TGTGCCAGCAGTGGGGGGGGCAACACTGAAGCTTTCTTT. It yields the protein CASSGGGNTEAFF.

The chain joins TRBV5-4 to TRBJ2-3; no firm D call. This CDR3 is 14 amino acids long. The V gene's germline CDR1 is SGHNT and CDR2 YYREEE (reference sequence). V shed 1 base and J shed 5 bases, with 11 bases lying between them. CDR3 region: CASSLITSRDTQYF. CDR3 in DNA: TGTGCCAGCAGCTTGATAACGTCGAGAGATACGCAGTATTTT.

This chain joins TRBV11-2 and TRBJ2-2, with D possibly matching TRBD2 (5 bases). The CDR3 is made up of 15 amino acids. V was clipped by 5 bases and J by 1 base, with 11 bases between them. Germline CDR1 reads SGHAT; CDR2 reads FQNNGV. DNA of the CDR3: TGTGCCAGCAGCACATTAGCGAGGAACACCGGGGAGCTGTTTTTT. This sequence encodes CASSTLARNTGELFF.

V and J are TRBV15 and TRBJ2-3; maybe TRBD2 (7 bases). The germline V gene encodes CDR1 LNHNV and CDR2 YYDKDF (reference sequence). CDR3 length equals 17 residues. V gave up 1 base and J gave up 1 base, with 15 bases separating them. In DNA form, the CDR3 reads TGTGCCACCAGCAGAGTCAGTGCGGGGGCGCGCACAGATACGCAGTATTTT. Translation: CATSRVSAGARTDTQYF. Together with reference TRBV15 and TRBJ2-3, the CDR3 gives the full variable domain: DAMVIQNPRYQVTQFGKPVTLSCSQTLNHNVMYWYQQKSSQAPKLLFHYYDKDFNNEADTPDNFQSRRPNTSFCFLDIRSPGLGDTAMYLCATSRVSAGARTDTQYFGPGTRLTVL.

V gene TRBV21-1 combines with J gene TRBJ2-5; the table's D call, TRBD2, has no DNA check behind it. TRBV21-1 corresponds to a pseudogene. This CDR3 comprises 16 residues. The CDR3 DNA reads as TGTGCCAGCAGCAATGGGACTGCCGAGCGCAAAGAGACCCAGTACTTC. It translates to CASSNGTAERKETQYF.

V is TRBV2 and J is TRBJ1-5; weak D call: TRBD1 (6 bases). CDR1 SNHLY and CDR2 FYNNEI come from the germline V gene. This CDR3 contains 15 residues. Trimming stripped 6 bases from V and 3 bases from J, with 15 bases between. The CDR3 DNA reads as TGTGCCAGCAGCGTAACACAGGGCTCCAATCAGCCCCAGCATTTT. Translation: CASSVTQGSNQPQHF.

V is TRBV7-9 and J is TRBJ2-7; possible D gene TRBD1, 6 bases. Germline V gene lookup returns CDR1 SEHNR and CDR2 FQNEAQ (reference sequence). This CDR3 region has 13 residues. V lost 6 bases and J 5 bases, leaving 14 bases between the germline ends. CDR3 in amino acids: CASSRGGNNEQYF. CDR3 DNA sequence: TGTGCCAGCAGTCGTGGGGGCAATAACGAGCAGTACTTC.

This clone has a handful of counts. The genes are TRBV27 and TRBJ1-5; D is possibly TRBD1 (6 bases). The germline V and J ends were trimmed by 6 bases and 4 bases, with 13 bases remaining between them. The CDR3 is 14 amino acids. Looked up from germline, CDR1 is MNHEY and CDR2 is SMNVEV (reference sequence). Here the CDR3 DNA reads TGTGCCAGCAGAGGGGACACCTATAATCAGCCCCAGCATTTT. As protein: CASRGDTYNQPQHF.

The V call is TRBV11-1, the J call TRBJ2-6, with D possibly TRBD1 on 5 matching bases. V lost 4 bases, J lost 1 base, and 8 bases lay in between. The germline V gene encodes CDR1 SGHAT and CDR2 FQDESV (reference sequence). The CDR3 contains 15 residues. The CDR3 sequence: CASSSQGSGANVLTF. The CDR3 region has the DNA TGTGCCAGCAGCTCGCAGGGATCTGGGGCCAACGTCCTGACTTTC.

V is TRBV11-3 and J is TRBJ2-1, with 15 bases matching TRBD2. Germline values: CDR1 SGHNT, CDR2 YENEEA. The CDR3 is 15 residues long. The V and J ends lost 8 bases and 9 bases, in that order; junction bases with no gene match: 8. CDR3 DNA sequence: TGTGCCAGCTCCCGGACTAGCGGGGGGGCAAGTGAGCAGTTCTTC. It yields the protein CASSRTSGGASEQFF.

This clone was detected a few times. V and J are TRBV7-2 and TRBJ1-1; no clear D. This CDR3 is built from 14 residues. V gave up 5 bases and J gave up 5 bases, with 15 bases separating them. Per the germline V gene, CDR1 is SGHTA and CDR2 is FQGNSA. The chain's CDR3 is CASSLGGWGTEAFF. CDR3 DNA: TGTGCCAGCAGCCTCGGCGGGTGGGGAACTGAAGCTTTCTTT.

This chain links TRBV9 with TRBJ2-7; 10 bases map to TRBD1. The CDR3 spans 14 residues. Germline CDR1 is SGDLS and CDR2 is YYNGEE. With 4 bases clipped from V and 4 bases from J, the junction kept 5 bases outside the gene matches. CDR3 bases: TGTGCCAGCAGCATCGGGACAGGGGCTTACGAGCAGTACTTC. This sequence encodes CASSIGTGAYEQYF. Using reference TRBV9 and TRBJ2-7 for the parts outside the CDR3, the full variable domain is DSGVTQTPKHLITATGQRVTLRCSPRSGDLSVYWYQQSLDQGLQFLIQYYNGEERAKGNILERFSAQQFPDLHSELNLSSLELGDSALYFCASSIGTGAYEQYFGPGTRLTVT.

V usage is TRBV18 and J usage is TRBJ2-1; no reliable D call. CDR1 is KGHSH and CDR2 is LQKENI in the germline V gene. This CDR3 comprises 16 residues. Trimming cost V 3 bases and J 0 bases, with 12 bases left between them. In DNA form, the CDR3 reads TGTGCCAGCTCACCGAACCCTTCCGGCTCCTACAATGAGCAGTTCTTC. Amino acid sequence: CASSPNPSGSYNEQFF.

The CDR3 bases are TGTGCCAGCAGGGGACTCTTTCGGGGAAATGAAAAACTGTTTTTT. It encodes CASRGLFRGNEKLFF. The chain recombines TRBV2 with TRBJ1-4, with a weak D call TRBD1 (5 bases). In germline, CDR1 is SNHLY, CDR2 FYNNEI. The CDR3 runs 15 residues. V shed 6 bases and J shed 5 bases, with 16 bases lying between them.

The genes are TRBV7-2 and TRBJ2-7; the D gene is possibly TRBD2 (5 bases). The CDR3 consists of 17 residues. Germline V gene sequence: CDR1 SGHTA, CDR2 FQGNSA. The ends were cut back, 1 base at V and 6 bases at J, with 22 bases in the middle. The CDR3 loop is CASSLGAGSDIFSEQYF. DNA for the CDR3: TGTGCCAGCAGCTTAGGTGCGGGCTCTGACATTTTCAGCGAGCAGTACTTC.

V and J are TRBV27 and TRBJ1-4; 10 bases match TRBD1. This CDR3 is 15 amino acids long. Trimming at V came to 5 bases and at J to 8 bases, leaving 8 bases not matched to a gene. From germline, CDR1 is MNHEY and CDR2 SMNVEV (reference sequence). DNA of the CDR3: TGTGCCAGCAGTATAAGACAGGGGGCAAAGGAAAAACTGTTTTTT. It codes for CASSIRQGAKEKLFF.

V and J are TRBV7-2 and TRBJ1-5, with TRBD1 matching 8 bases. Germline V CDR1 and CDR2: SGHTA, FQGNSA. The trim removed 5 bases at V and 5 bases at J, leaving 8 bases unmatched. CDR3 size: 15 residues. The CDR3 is CASSHRGRGHQPQHF. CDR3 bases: TGTGCCAGCAGCCACAGAGGCAGGGGGCATCAGCCCCAGCATTTT.

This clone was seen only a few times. The CDR3: CASSQVEGAGELFF. CDR3 DNA: TGCGCCAGCAGCCAAGTAGAGGGGGCCGGGGAGCTGTTTTTT. The gene calls are TRBV4-3 and TRBJ2-2; tentatively, D is TRBD1 (6 bases). Deletions cut 1 base from V and 6 bases from J, with 9 bases between. There are 14 residues in the CDR3. Germline loops: CDR1 LGHNA, CDR2 YSLEER.

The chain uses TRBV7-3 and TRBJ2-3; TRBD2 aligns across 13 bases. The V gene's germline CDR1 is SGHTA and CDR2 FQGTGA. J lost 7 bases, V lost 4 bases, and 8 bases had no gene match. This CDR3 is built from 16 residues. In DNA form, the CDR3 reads TGTGCCAGCAGCTCCCCCGGGACTAGCGGGGACTATACGCAGTATTTT. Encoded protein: CASSSPGTSGDYTQYF. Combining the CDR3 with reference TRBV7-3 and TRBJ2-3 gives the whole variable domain GAGVSQTPSNKVTEKGKYVELRCDPISGHTALYWYRQSLGQGPEFLIYFQGTGAADDSGLPNDRFFAVRPEGSVSTLKIQRTERGDSAVYLCASSSPGTSGDYTQYFGPGTRLTVL.

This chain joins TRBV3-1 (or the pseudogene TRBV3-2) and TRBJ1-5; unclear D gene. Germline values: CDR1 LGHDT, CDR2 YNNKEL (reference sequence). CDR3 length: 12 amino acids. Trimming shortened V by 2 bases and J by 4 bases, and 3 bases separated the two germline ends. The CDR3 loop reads CASSQLNQPQHF. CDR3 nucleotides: TGTGCCAGCAGCCAACTAAATCAGCCCCAGCATTTT.

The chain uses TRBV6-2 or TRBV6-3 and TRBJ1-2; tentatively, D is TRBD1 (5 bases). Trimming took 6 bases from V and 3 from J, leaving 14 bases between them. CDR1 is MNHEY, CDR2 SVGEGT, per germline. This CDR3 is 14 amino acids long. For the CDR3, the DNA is TGTGCCAGCAGCTCCCATGGAGGGGACTATGGCTACACCTTC. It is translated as CASSSHGGDYGYTF.